What follows are 4 T cell receptor beta chains derived from one specimen sequenced in a study. TCRdb ran MiXCR on the RT-PCR reads and lists one entry per CDR3 protein. The sample holds more than 600,000 distinct CDR3 sequences, 13% to 15% seen once. The material sequenced was memory CD4+ T cells from blood. These TCRs come from a female donor in good health, serving as a healthy control.

This clonotype was seen repeatedly, ten times or more. The genes are TRBV7-9 and TRBJ2-7; the D gene is possibly TRBD1 (6 bases). The length of the CDR3 is 15 residues. Between the trimmed V and J ends, which lost 1 base and 6 bases, there was a span of 16 bases. The germline V gene encodes CDR1 SEHNR and CDR2 FQNEAQ (reference sequence). Written as DNA, the CDR3 is TGTGCCAGCAGCTTAGGGGCAGGGGCTGGGGGCGAGCAGTACTTC. It specifies CASSLGAGAGGEQYF. The entire variable domain, with the rest obtained from reference TRBV7-9 and TRBJ2-7, is as follows: DTGVSQNPRHKITKRGQNVTFRCDPISEHNRLYWYRQTLGQGPEFLTYFQNEAQLEKSRLLSDRFSAERPKGSFSTLEIQRTEQGDSAMYLCASSLGAGAGGEQYFGPGTRLTVT.

The V gene is TRBV5-1, the J gene TRBJ2-1; TRBD2 aligns across 7 bases. CDR1 and CDR2 (germline): SGHRS, YFSETQ. The CDR3 length is 16 residues. The J segment lost 5 bases and the V segment lost 4 bases, leaving 12 bases of the junction unmatched. This CDR3 is CASSPDPAGYHNEQFF. CDR3 nucleotides: TGCGCCAGCAGCCCGGACCCAGCGGGATACCACAATGAGCAGTTCTTC.

This clonotype occurred many times. This chain joins TRBV10-3 and TRBJ1-5; no definite D call. Germline lookup yields CDR1 ENHRY and CDR2 SYGVKD. This CDR3 has 12 residues. Between the trimmed V and J ends, which lost 4 bases and 2 bases, there was a span of 3 bases. CDR3 DNA: TGTGCCATCAGTGCAGGCAATCAGCCCCAGCATTTT. Translation: CAISAGNQPQHF.

V and J are TRBV6-1 and TRBJ2-2, with TRBD2 matching 10 bases. The V and J ends lost 5 bases and 3 bases, in that order; junction bases with no gene match: 6. This CDR3 is built from 16 residues. Germline CDR1 is MNHNS and CDR2 is SASEGT. CDR3 sequence (DNA): TGTGCCAGCAGTCGTAGCGGGAGGCGGGACACCGGGGAGCTGTTTTTT. Protein sequence: CASSRSGRRDTGELFF.